The clone carrying this TCR beta chain was recorded many times. The antigen remains undetermined. The authors amplified TCR beta CDR3 regions, and they did so from RNA transcripts for repertoire sequencing. HTBI primers were employed in first-round RT-PCR, then a second-round multiplex PCR followed. TCRdb analysed the multiplex PCR reads with MiXCR anew, one entry per CDR3 protein. The repertoire consists of a few hundred thousand distinct CDR3 sequences, with 15% to 20% occurring once and the leading ten covering more than 9%. Serum thyroxine and TRAb, along with clinical symptoms, thyroid ultrasound and orbital computed tomography, were what diagnosis relied on. Germline CDR1 reads SGHRS; CDR2 reads YFSETQ. The CDR3 covers 16 residues. The V and J ends lost 4 bases and 0 bases, in that order; junction bases with no gene match: 9. This entry comes from a study of Graves' ophthalmopathy and Graves' hyperthyroidism. In the study overall: No treatment had been given when peripheral blood was collected at initial diagnosis.

Notes on the study in general: In blood, most expanded thyroid clonotypes above 0.001 frequency were also detected. Ophthalmopathy was separated from stable hyperthyroidism by a 13-signature model with over 85% sensitivity and approximately 81% specificity.

This TCR came from an adult man with Graves' ophthalmopathy. The V and J genes are TRBV5-1 and TRBJ1-1; 7 bases agree with TRBD1. Sequencing used peripheral blood. CDR3 bases: TGCGCCAGCAGCACCTTCCTTGACAGGGTGAACACTGAAGCTTTCTTT. Its translation is CASSTFLDRVNTEAFF.